A single sample is the source of the 10 T cell receptor beta chains below, sequenced in a study of OX40 agonist ivuxolimab in advanced cancers. Generated by immunoSEQ multiplex PCR, the TCRdb table keeps only in-frame clones and is missing some. The sample includes some 75,000 clones, 85% of them seen just once. This specimen consisted of CD4+ or CD8+ T cells sorted from blood, obtained in a trial of the OX40 agonist ivuxolimab. These receptors all stem from an adult with an advanced solid tumor such as melanoma, head and neck, liver or kidney cancer.

This chain uses TRBV6-5 with TRBJ1-4; D is perhaps TRBD1 (6 bases). This CDR3 is built from 14 residues. Germline-derived CDR1 and CDR2 are MNHEY and SVGAGI. V lost 6 bases, J lost 2 bases, and 10 bases lay in between. CDR3 in amino acids: CASRNRETNEKLFF. Written as DNA, the CDR3 is TGTGCCAGCAGAAACAGGGAGACTAATGAAAAACTGTTTTTT.

The chain links TRBV7-2 to TRBJ1-3, with D hard to call. V lost 1 base, J lost 7 bases, and 5 bases lay in between. The CDR3 is 12 residues long. Germline lookup yields CDR1 SGHTA and CDR2 FQGNSA. CDR3 coding DNA: TGTGCCAGCAGCTTAGGAGGGAACACCATATATTTT. This sequence encodes CASSLGGNTIYF. The whole variable domain, remainder taken from reference TRBV7-2 and TRBJ1-3, is GAGVSQSPSNKVTEKGKDVELRCDPISGHTALYWYRQSLGQGLEFLIYFQGNSAPDKSGLPSDRFSAERTGGSVSTLTIQRTQQEDSAVYLCASSLGGNTIYFGEGSWLTVV.

The J gene is TRBJ2-3, the V gene TRBV27; TRBD2 aligns across 7 bases. This CDR3 is 14 amino acids long. Germline assignment: CDR1 MNHEY and CDR2 SMNVEV (reference sequence). Trimming took 7 bases from V and 2 from J; bases not matched to a gene: 6. This CDR3 reads CASIGGRNTDTQYF. Written as DNA, the CDR3 is TGTGCCAGCATCGGCGGGAGAAACACAGATACGCAGTATTTT.

This clone was seen just once. This chain links TRBV5-4 with TRBJ2-1; D is unresolved. Germline CDR1 SGHNT, CDR2 YYREEE (reference sequence). V shed 2 bases and J shed 6 bases, with 6 bases lying between them. This CDR3 is 12 amino acids long. The CDR3 sequence is CASSFSPNEQFF. CDR3 DNA sequence: TGTGCCAGCAGCTTCTCCCCCAATGAGCAGTTCTTC.

In this sample, this clone turned up once. V gene TRBV27 combines with J gene TRBJ1-2; TRBD1 might be the D (6 bases). CDR3 length equals 17 residues. Trimming cost V 8 bases and J 3 bases, with 25 bases left between them. The germline V gene encodes CDR1 MNHEY and CDR2 SMNVEV (reference sequence). CDR3 in amino acids: CASAYRQGLFSYYGYTF. CDR3 sequence (DNA): TGTGCCAGCGCGTACCGCCAGGGGCTCTTTTCTTACTATGGCTACACCTTC.

This chain links TRBV30 with TRBJ2-3, with 7 bases that match TRBD2. V lost 6 bases to trimming and J lost 1 base; unmatched junction nucleotides: 4. CDR1 is GTSNPN, CDR2 SVGIG, per germline (reference sequence). The CDR3 spans 13 residues. CDR3 sequence reads: CACGLGGTDTQYF. As DNA, the CDR3 is TGTGCCTGCGGACTAGGGGGCACAGATACGCAGTATTTT.

The chain carries TRBV19 and TRBJ1-1; no reliable D call. CDR1 and CDR2 from the germline V gene are LNHDA and SQIVND (reference sequence). This CDR3 has 11 residues. V lost 7 bases, J lost 1 base, and 4 bases lay in between. CDR3: CASTGNTEAFF. The CDR3 bases are TGTGCCAGTACGGGGAACACTGAAGCTTTCTTT.

The rearrangement links TRBV4-3 to TRBJ2-2, with 12 bases that match TRBD2. The CDR3 sequence is 18 residues long. Germline lookup yields CDR1 LGHNA and CDR2 YSLEER. V lost 4 bases and J lost 6; bases outside the gene matches: 12. The CDR3 reads CASSPGGILAGGPGELFF. The CDR3 DNA reads TGCGCCAGCAGCCCCGGCGGTATACTAGCGGGAGGTCCCGGGGAGCTGTTTTTT.

The rearrangement joins TRBV6-4 to TRBJ1-5; a weak D match, TRBD1 (5 bases). V lost 0 bases, J lost 4 bases, and 13 bases lay in between. Germline CDR1 reads MRHNA; CDR2 reads SNTAGT. This CDR3 has 16 residues. The CDR3 protein is CASSDSPLGVNQPQHF. The CDR3 DNA reads TGTGCCAGCAGTGACTCACCGTTGGGGGTAAATCAGCCCCAGCATTTT.

CDR3 bases: TGTGCCAGCTCATCCCCGACCCCTGGAAGGAATCTCCAGTATTTT. Translation: CASSSPTPGRNLQYF. V usage is TRBV18 and J usage is TRBJ2-3; no reliable D call. Trimming removed 5 bases at V and 12 bases at J, with 24 bases between. Per the germline V gene, CDR1 is KGHSH and CDR2 is LQKENI. CDR3 length: 15 residues.